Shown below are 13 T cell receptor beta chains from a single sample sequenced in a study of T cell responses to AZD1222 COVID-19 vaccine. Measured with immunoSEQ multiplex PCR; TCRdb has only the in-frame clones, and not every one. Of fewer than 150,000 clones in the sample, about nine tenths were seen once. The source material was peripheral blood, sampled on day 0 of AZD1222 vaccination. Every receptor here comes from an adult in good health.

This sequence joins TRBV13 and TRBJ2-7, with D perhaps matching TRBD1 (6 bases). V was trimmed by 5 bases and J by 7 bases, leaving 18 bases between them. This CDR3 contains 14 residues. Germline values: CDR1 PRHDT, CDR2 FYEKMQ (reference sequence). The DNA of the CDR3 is TGTGCCAGCAGCCCCCTCCGGGACACGGGAGAGCAGTACTTC. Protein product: CASSPLRDTGEQYF.

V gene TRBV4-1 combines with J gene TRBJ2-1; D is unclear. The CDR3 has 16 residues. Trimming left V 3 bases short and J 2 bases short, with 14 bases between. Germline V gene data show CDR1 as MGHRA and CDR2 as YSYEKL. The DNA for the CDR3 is TGCGCCAGCAGCCAGGGCGAAAGAATAACCTACAATGAGCAGTTCTTC. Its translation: CASSQGERITYNEQFF.

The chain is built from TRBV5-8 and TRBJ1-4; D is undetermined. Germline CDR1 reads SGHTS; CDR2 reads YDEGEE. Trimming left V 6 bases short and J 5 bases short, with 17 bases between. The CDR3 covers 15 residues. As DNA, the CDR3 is TGTGCCAGCAACCTGCCGGGAAGGGCGAATGAAAAACTGTTTTTT. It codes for CASNLPGRANEKLFF.

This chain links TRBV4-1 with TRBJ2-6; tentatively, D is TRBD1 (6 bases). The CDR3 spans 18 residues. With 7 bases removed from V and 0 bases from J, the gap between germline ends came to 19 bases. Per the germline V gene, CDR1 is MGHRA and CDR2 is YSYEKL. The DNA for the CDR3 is TGCGCCAGCACCTGGTCCAAGGACAGTAACTCTGGGGCCAACGTCCTGACTTTC. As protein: CASTWSKDSNSGANVLTF.

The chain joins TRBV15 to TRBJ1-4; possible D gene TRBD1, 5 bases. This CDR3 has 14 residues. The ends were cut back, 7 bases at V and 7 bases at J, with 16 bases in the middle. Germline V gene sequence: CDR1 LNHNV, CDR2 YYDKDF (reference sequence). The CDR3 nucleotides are TGTGCCACCACCAAAGGGACGGTGGGTGAAAAACTGTTTTTT. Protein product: CATTKGTVGEKLFF.

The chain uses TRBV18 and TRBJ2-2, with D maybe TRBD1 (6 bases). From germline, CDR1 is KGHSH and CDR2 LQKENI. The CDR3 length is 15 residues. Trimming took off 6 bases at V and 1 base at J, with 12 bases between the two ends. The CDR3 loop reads CASSHWDKNTGELFF. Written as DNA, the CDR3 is TGTGCCAGCTCTCACTGGGACAAGAACACCGGGGAGCTGTTTTTT.

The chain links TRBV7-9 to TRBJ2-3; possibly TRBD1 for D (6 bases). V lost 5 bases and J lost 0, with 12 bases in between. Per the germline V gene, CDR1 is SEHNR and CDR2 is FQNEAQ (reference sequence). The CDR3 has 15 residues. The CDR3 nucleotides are TGTGCCAGCAGCCCGCCAAGGGGGAGCACAGATACGCAGTATTTT. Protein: CASSPPRGSTDTQYF.

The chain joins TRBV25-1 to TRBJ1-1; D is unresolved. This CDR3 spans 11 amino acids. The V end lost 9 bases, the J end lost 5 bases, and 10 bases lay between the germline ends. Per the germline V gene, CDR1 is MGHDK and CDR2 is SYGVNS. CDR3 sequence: CASQVGTEAFF. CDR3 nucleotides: TGTGCCAGTCAGGTTGGAACTGAAGCTTTCTTT.

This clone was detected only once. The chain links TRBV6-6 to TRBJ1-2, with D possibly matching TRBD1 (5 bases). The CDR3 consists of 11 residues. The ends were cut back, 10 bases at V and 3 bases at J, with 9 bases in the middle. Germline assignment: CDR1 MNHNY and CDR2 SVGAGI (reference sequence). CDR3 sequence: CATQGYYGYTF. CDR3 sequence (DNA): TGTGCCACGCAGGGATACTATGGCTACACCTTC.

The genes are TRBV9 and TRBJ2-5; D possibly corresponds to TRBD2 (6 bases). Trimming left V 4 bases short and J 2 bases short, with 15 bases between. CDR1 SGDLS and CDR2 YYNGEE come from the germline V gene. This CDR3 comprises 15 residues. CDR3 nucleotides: TGTGCCAGCAGCCTCGGGGCTAGCGCTCAAGAGACCCAGTACTTC. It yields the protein CASSLGASAQETQYF.

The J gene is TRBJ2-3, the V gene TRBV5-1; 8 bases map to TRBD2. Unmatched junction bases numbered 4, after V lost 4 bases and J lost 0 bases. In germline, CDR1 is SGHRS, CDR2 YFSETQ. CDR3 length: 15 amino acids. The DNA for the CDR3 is TGCGCCAGCAGCGACCGACTAGCGAGCACAGATACGCAGTATTTT. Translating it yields CASSDRLASTDTQYF.

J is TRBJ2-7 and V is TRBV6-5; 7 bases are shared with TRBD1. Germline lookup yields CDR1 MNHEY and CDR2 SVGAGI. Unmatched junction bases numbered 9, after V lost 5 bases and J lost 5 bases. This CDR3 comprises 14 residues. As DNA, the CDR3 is TGTGCCAGCAGTCAGTTGACAGGGATGAACGAGCAGTACTTC. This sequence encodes CASSQLTGMNEQYF.

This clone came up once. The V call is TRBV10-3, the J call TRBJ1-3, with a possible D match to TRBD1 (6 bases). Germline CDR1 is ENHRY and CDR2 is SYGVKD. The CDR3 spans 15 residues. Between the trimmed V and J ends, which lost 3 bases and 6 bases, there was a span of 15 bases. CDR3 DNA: TGTGCCATCAGTGAACCCAGGGGATCCCCAAACACCATATATTTT. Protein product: CAISEPRGSPNTIYF.